This is a list of T cell receptor beta chains from one sample in a study of blood T cell repertoires in COVID-19. Assay: immunoSEQ multiplex PCR; the TCRdb copy retains only in-frame clones and omits some. The table includes a few hundred thousand clones, roughly 85% detected once. Source material: peripheral blood. Every receptor here comes from a woman between 18 and 29 years old with acute or convalescent COVID-19. Each CDR3 is given with its conserved first and last residue. D genes are given only for firm matches. Size is stated for part of the rows, as once, few or many counts, or as a class when the clone is expanded.

v_call,j_call,d_call,clone_size,cdr3_nt,cdr3_aa
TRBV27,TRBJ2-7,NA,NA,TGTGCCAGCAGTTTATCTATAGTGAACGAGCAGTACTTC,CASSLSIVNEQYF
TRBV19,TRBJ1-5,TRBD1,NA,TGTGCCAGTCAGGGACAGGGGCTGAAGCCCCAGCATTTT,CASQGQGLKPQHF
TRBV5-5,TRBJ1-2,TRBD1,many,TGTGCCAGCAGGAGGGGACAGGATAACTATGGCTACACCTTC,CASRRGQDNYGYTF
TRBV11-2,TRBJ2-1,NA,NA,TGTGCCAGCAGCTCCCACAGGGTTAAAGGGAACAATGAGCAGTTCTTC,CASSSHRVKGNNEQFF
TRBV28,TRBJ2-5,NA,NA,TGTGCCAGCAGTTTAAAGGACTACCAGTACCAAGAGACCCAGTACTTC,CASSLKDYQYQETQYF
TRBV27,TRBJ2-7,TRBD2,NA,TGTGCCAGCAGTAGAGGACTAGCGGGAGGCGAGCAGTACTTC,CASSRGLAGGEQYF
TRBV18,TRBJ2-1,TRBD2,NA,TGTGCCAGCTCACCAGGGACTAGCGGGAGTAACGTCCATGAGCAGTTCTTC,CASSPGTSGSNVHEQFF
TRBV7-6,TRBJ2-7,TRBD2,NA,TGTGCCAGCAGCCGGGACTACTCCTACGAGCAGTACTTC,CASSRDYSYEQYF
TRBV3-1/TRBV3-2,TRBJ2-7,NA,NA,TGTGCCAGCACGGACTACTCCTACGAGCAGTACTTC,CASTDYSYEQYF
TRBV30,TRBJ2-5,NA,NA,TGTGCCTGGAGTCTCGGCAGGGGTCAAGAGACCCAGTACTTC,CAWSLGRGQETQYF
TRBV4-3,TRBJ1-5,NA,once,TGCGCCAGCAGCCAAGACAGGGTAGATCGATTTCGCAATCAGCCCCAGCATTTT,CASSQDRVDRFRNQPQHF
TRBV12-3/TRBV12-4,TRBJ1-1,NA,NA,TGTGCCAGCAGTTTTCGTCGGGGCACTGAAGCTTTCTTT,CASSFRRGTEAFF
TRBV25-1,TRBJ2-1,TRBD1,few,TGTGCCAGCAGTGGCACCGGGACAGGTCAGTACAATGAGCAGTTCTTC,CASSGTGTGQYNEQFF
TRBV7-2,TRBJ1-5,NA,NA,TGTGCCAGCAGCTTAGACACAGGCCCCAATCAGCCCCAGCATTTT,CASSLDTGPNQPQHF
TRBV24-1,TRBJ2-3,NA,few,TGTGCCACCAGTGAAGGACGGGGAGACACAGATACGCAGTATTTT,CATSEGRGDTDTQYF
TRBV9,TRBJ2-5,NA,NA,TGTGCCAGGGCACTAATGCGGGAGACCCAGTACTTC,CARALMRETQYF
TRBV9,TRBJ2-5,TRBD2,NA,TGTGCCAGCAGCGTAGACGGACTAGCGGGAGGAGAGACCCAGTACTTC,CASSVDGLAGGETQYF
TRBV10-3,TRBJ2-1,TRBD2,once,TGTGCCATCAGTGAGTCGCCGGGACTAGCAAACAATGAGCAGTTCTTC,CAISESPGLANNEQFF
TRBV3-1/TRBV3-2,TRBJ2-1,TRBD1,NA,TGTGCCAGCAGGAAAACAGGGGGCAGTGAGCAGTTCTTC,CASRKTGGSEQFF
TRBV18,TRBJ2-1,NA,NA,TGTGCCAGCTCACCCTCTAGCATCGGTGACAATGAGCAGTTCTTC,CASSPSSIGDNEQFF
TRBV18,TRBJ2-5,NA,NA,TGTGCCAGCTCACCACCGTCGGAGAGGGAGACCCAGTACTTC,CASSPPSERETQYF
TRBV6-2/TRBV6-3,TRBJ1-1,NA,NA,TGTGCCAGCAGTTTATTAGGGGGCACTGAAGCTTTCTTT,CASSLLGGTEAFF
TRBV3-1/TRBV3-2,TRBJ1-4,NA,NA,TGTGCCAGCAGCCAAGGGGGTCTGGGGGCGCGTACTAATGAAAAACTGTTTTTT,CASSQGGLGARTNEKLFF
TRBV7-9,TRBJ2-7,TRBD1,NA,TGTGCCAGCAGCTTCCACCACGTCGGACAGGGGACCGCCTACGAGCAGTACTTC,CASSFHHVGQGTAYEQYF
TRBV6-2/TRBV6-3,TRBJ2-2,NA,once,TGTGCCAGCAGCCGCTACGCCGGGGAGCTGTTTTTT,CASSRYAGELFF
TRBV4-2,TRBJ1-2,NA,NA,TGTGCCAGCAGCCAAGATCCCGAACGAGGCGGGAGGGGCTACACCTTC,CASSQDPERGGRGYTF
TRBV3-1/TRBV3-2,TRBJ2-7,NA,NA,TGTGCCAGCAGCCCCCGCTGTCAGACTCGAGATTCCTACGAGCAGTACTTC,CASSPRCQTRDSYEQYF
TRBV19,TRBJ2-3,NA,NA,TGTGCCAGCGCGGATGACACAGATACGCAGTATTTT,CASADDTDTQYF
TRBV19,TRBJ1-1,NA,NA,TGTGCCACCATGGGACTTCCGAACACTGAAGCTTTCTTT,CATMGLPNTEAFF
TRBV12-3/TRBV12-4,TRBJ1-6,TRBD1,NA,TGTGCCAGCAGGGGACAGGGTAATTCACCCCTCCACTTT,CASRGQGNSPLHF
TRBV27,TRBJ2-7,NA,NA,TGTGCCAGCAGCTTAATACAGGGACACTCCTACGAGCAGTACTTC,CASSLIQGHSYEQYF
TRBV2,TRBJ2-3,TRBD1,NA,TGTGCCAGCAGTGAACAGGGGGCGCCTAGCACAGATACGCAGTATTTT,CASSEQGAPSTDTQYF
TRBV6-5,TRBJ2-7,TRBD1,NA,TGTGCCAGCAGTACCCGGGACAGGGAAGCCTACGAGCAGTACTTC,CASSTRDREAYEQYF
TRBV28,TRBJ2-1,NA,NA,TGTGCCAGCAGTAAGAAGCGGAGTTACAATGAGCAGTTCTTC,CASSKKRSYNEQFF
TRBV29-1,TRBJ2-7,TRBD2,once,TGCAGCGTCCCCGGGACTAGCGCCCACGAGCAGTACTTC,CSVPGTSAHEQYF
TRBV10-3,TRBJ2-1,NA,NA,TGTGCCATCAGTGACCCATCGAGCCACAATGAGCAGTTCTTC,CAISDPSSHNEQFF
TRBV6-5,TRBJ2-7,TRBD1,NA,TGTGCCAGCAGCCGGGACAGGGGCGACGAGCAGTACTTC,CASSRDRGDEQYF
TRBV6-5,TRBJ2-1,TRBD2,once,TGTGCCAGCAGTCGGCGGGGGGGGTACAATGAGCAGTTCTTC,CASSRRGGYNEQFF
TRBV7-2,TRBJ2-7,TRBD2,NA,TGTGCCAGCAGCTTAGATGCGGGAGCCGCCTACGAGCAGTACTTC,CASSLDAGAAYEQYF
TRBV19,TRBJ2-1,NA,NA,TGTGCCAGTAGTATACGAGCTAGAGGGTCCTACAATGAGCAGTTCTTC,CASSIRARGSYNEQFF
TRBV4-3,TRBJ1-6,TRBD1,NA,TGCGCCAGCAGCCAAGATCACCAGGGGGCAAGGGGTTCACCCCTCCACTTT,CASSQDHQGARGSPLHF